This T cell receptor (beta chain) appears in the sequencing data of a study of response to subunit inactivated influenza vaccine. General observations from the study: The authors proposed limited new T cell recruitment per seasonal influenza vaccination.

This clonotype was counted between two and nine times. The antigen is undetermined. TCRdb fed the RT-PCR reads into MiXCR, producing one record per CDR3 protein. The table records about 480,000 distinct CDR3 sequences, 25% of them present only once. Trimming pared 0 bases from V and 5 bases from J, leaving 16 bases between. The CDR3 is 17 residues long. Germline CDR1 is LGHNA and CDR2 is YSLEER. Sequenced material: CD4+ T cells sorted from PBMCs, taken more than 4 days after vaccination. The receptor's source is a man aged 45 to 65 who received an inactivated influenza vaccine. V and J are TRBV4-3 and TRBJ1-4; weak D call: TRBD1 (6 bases). CDR3 amino acids: CASSQDYGGQVNEKLFF. The DNA of the CDR3 is TGCGCCAGCAGCCAAGATTATGGGGGACAAGTGAATGAAAAACTGTTTTTT.